The rows below give T cell receptor beta chains drawn from one sample of a study of siplizumab effects on memory and regulatory T cells. Method: immunoSEQ multiplex PCR; TCRdb's copy keeps in-frame clones and lacks some. The table includes about 85,000 clones, 85% to 95% detected once. The specimen was CD8+ T cells sorted from blood. Receptors were obtained from a human donor in good health. Both conserved end residues are part of each CDR3. Each record gives: D gene, V gene, CDR3 protein. A D gene is named only where the DNA matches it firmly.

- TRBV2 CASGGPDSDQPQHF
TRBD2 TRBV4-1 CASSQVQLAGVSYEQYF
- TRBV25-1 CASSGYNEQFF
- TRBV21-1 CASGPEGEGCTEAFF
TRBD1 TRBV6-1 CASSRQGTKNIQYF
- TRBV30 CAWRSWKFGYTF
- TRBV6-4 CASSGYREMNTEAFF
TRBD1 TRBV19 CASSRQGAYEQYF
- TRBV21-1 CASSSHRRDKKPYSNQPQHF
- TRBV29-1 CSADDSISGNTIYF
- TRBV6-5 CASSFGGGFQETQYF
- TRBV6-1 CASSFSYNEQFF
- TRBV28 CASSLRQVGSSEQFF
- TRBV6-5 CASSYPKNKGTQYF
TRBD2 TRBV11-2 CASNDILAESTDTQYF
- TRBV4-1 CASSQVYGTETYEQYF
- TRBV6-6 CASSYSSNTGELFF
- TRBV28 CASSPLARTSSFYEQYF
TRBD2 TRBV6-5 CASKETSGSPREFF
- TRBV27 CASRRGESLPYNEQFF
- TRBV4-1 CASSQVQQVRGYEQYF
TRBD2 TRBV27 CASSLLLAGVGEQFF
TRBD1 TRBV5-8 CASSVEGTVDEKLFF
- TRBV6-5 CASSYRLQGTQYF
- TRBV5-1 CASNWAVGNTEAFF
- TRBV5-4 CASSLAGPNYGYTF
TRBD2 TRBV7-9 CASSPRTSGSDTQYF
TRBD2 TRBV6-5 CASRQTSGITDTQYF
TRBD1 TRBV19 CASSSGTGATEAFF
TRBD2 TRBV19 CASKASGRHTGELFF
- TRBV11-2 CASSLSQGHEQFF
TRBD2 TRBV5-1 CASSLRREFADTQYF
- TRBV6-5 CASSYLGTGHNEQFF
- TRBV5-6 CASSLGQKANEQFF
TRBD2 TRBV27 CASSSLAGYETQYF
- TRBV4-1 CASSPVQGGSNQPQHF
- TRBV11-2 CASSLALLGGKHEKLFF
- TRBV4-2 CASSQATGNTEAFF
TRBD2 TRBV19 CASSIRGTSGAYNEQFF
- TRBV19 CASSMGGAEAFF
TRBD2 TRBV4-1 CASSPPGLAEQETQYF
TRBD2 TRBV19 CASNPSGRFDEQFF
- TRBV2 CASFSQSEVHEQFF
- TRBV10-2 CASSYRGPNTEAFF
TRBD1 TRBV6-1 CASRRQGDYEQYF
- TRBV4-2 CASSQGVGSAEAFF
TRBD2 TRBV27 CASSRVLAGKETQYF
- TRBV5-5 CASSLISGSYGYTF